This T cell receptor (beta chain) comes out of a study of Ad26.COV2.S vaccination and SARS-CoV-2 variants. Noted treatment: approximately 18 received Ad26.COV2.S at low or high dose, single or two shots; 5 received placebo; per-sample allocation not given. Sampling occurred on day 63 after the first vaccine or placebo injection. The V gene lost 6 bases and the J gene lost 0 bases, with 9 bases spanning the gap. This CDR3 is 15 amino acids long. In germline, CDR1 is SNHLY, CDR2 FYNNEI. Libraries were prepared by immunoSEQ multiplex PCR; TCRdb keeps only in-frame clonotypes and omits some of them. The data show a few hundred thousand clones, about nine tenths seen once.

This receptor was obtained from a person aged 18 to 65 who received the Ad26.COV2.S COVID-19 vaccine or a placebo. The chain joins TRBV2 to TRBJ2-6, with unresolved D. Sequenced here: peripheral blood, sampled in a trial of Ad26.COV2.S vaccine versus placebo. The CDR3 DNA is TGTGCCAGCAGGCTCTTACTCTCTGGGGCCAACGTCCTGACTTTC. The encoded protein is CASRLLLSGANVLTF.